The clone carrying this TCR beta chain is a singleton in its sample. Its target is unknown. The CDR3 runs to 13 residues. With 0 bases removed from V and 2 bases from J, the gap between germline ends came to 5 bases. Germline CDR1 is WNHNN and CDR2 is SYGVQD (reference sequence). This entry belongs to a study of CD8+CD57+ T cells in acquired aplastic anemia. Study observations and caveats: The number of CD8+ CDR3 sequences shared by patients and controls was 25 to 35.

The study profiled TCR beta VDJ and CDR3 using genomic DNA as template. TCRdb reprocessed the reads with MiXCR, giving one entry per CDR3 protein. Of around 400,000 distinct CDR3 sequences listed, approximately 70% are singletons. This receptor was obtained from a human donor in good health, serving as a control. The chain has TRBV10-1 and TRBJ2-7, with D uncertain. Specimen: sorted CD4+, CD8+, or CD8+CD57+ T cells (not recorded which) from PBMCs. The CDR3 DNA reads TGCGCCAGCAGTGAGTCTTCCACCTACGAGCAGTACTTC. Its protein product is CASSESSTYEQYF.